These 27 T cell receptor beta chains originate from one sample sequenced in a study of CD8 T cells in ankylosing spondylitis. TCRdb analysed the 5' RACE reads with MiXCR anew, one entry per CDR3 protein. This sample has hundreds of thousands of distinct CDR3 sequences; approximately 10% occur once, and the top ten carry 21%. The sample comprised blood, either unsorted or a sorted T cell fraction (not recorded which). Receptors originate from a male donor with ankylosing spondylitis or in good health (not recorded which).

This clonotype was seen a few times. The chain combines TRBV28 with TRBJ2-1, with 8 positions matching TRBD2. In germline, CDR1 is MDHEN, CDR2 SYDVKM. J lost 5 bases, V lost 6 bases, and 6 bases had no gene match. This CDR3 spans 14 amino acids. The CDR3 nucleotides read TGTGCCAGCAGCGGGGGGGGTTTTAACAATGAGCAGTTCTTC. This translates into CASSGGGFNNEQFF.

There are a few counts of this clonotype. V usage is TRBV7-2 and J usage is TRBJ1-5; D is ambiguous. The CDR3 has 17 amino acids. Germline V gives CDR1 SGHTA, CDR2 FQGNSA. Between the trimmed V and J ends, which lost 5 bases and 0 bases, there was a span of 17 bases. DNA of the CDR3: TGTGCCAGCAGCCCCGTTTATGGGCCTGCTAGCAATCAGCCCCAGCATTTT. This gives the protein CASSPVYGPASNQPQHF.

In the case of this clonotype: A clone one base away is much larger, so this may be a read error. The chain joins TRBV12-3 or TRBV12-4 to TRBJ2-7; 9 positions match TRBD2. The CDR3 runs 14 residues. V lost 6 bases and J lost 6; bases outside the gene matches: 9. The CDR3 DNA is TGTGCCAGCAGAGGGTTTGGACTAGCGAGCGAGCAGTACTTC. Amino acid sequence: CASRGFGLASEQYF.

This clonotype was observed at least ten times. V gene TRBV5-1 combines with J gene TRBJ1-5; no clear D gene. Per the germline V gene, CDR1 is SGHRS and CDR2 is YFSETQ. This CDR3 spans 14 amino acids. V shed 1 base and J shed 1 base, with 6 bases lying between them. The CDR3 bases are TGCGCCAGCAGCTTGAGGCAGAGCAATCAGCCCCAGCATTTT. Translated: CASSLRQSNQPQHF.

This clonotype was detected a few times. The chain couples TRBV7-9 to TRBJ1-1, with D possibly TRBD1 on 5 matching bases. Germline lookup yields CDR1 SEHNR and CDR2 FQNEAQ (reference sequence). The CDR3 has 13 amino acids. V lost 0 bases and J 10 bases, leaving 12 bases between the germline ends. CDR3 loop: CASSLALTDGAFF. The CDR3 DNA is TGTGCCAGCAGCTTAGCCCTGACAGACGGAGCTTTCTTT.

The table lists this clonotype with many counts. This chain uses TRBV14 with TRBJ2-1, with 8 bases lining up with TRBD2. Germline CDR1 is SGHDN and CDR2 is FVKESK. CDR3 length: 15 residues. V lost 1 base to trimming and J lost 7 bases; unmatched junction nucleotides: 6. The CDR3 DNA sequence: TGTGCCAGCAGCCAAGCTGGACTAGCTAAGAATGAGCAGTTCTTC. Translated: CASSQAGLAKNEQFF.

This clonotype showed up many times. The V gene is TRBV7-8, the J gene TRBJ2-3; 9 nucleotides line up with TRBD2. Germline assignment: CDR1 SGHVS and CDR2 FQNEAQ. After removal of 1 base from V and 4 bases from J, the junction contained 9 bases not matched to a gene. The CDR3 has 17 amino acids. As DNA, the CDR3 is TGTGCCAGCAGCTTAGGGGGGGCGGGGGGGCACGCAGATACGCAGTATTTT. Translation: CASSLGGAGGHADTQYF.

The rearrangement uses TRBV7-9 and TRBJ1-6, with a possible D match to TRBD1 (6 bases). The CDR3 contains 14 residues. From germline, CDR1 is SEHNR and CDR2 FQNEAQ (reference sequence). Between the trimmed V and J ends, which lost 1 base and 6 bases, there was a span of 7 bases. This chain's CDR3 is CASSLGQVNSPLHF. CDR3 in DNA: TGTGCCAGCAGCTTAGGACAGGTTAATTCACCCCTCCACTTT.

The J gene is TRBJ2-1, the V gene TRBV6-5; no definite D call. In germline, CDR1 is MNHEY, CDR2 SVGAGI. CDR3 size: 16 residues. V was trimmed by 0 bases and J by 9 bases, leaving 18 bases between them. CDR3 nucleotide sequence: TGTGCCAGCAGTTACTCGAGAAGCGCGGAAGCGAGTGAGCAGTTCTTC. Its translation is CASSYSRSAEASEQFF.

This clonotype occurred many times. The chain has TRBV7-2 and TRBJ2-3; D is unresolved. The V end was cut by 0 bases, the J end by 2 bases, with 12 bases between. Germline values: CDR1 SGHTA, CDR2 FQGNSA. CDR3 length equals 16 residues. CDR3 coding DNA: TGTGCCAGCAGCTTAGCCCTAACCCATTCCACAGATACGCAGTATTTT. Its protein product is CASSLALTHSTDTQYF.

The chain is built from TRBV2 and TRBJ1-1; D unclear. The germline V gene encodes CDR1 SNHLY and CDR2 FYNNEI. Trimming took 6 bases from V and 3 from J, leaving 11 bases between them. This CDR3 has 13 amino acids. CDR3 nucleotide sequence: TGTGCCAGCAGGCTAATGAGGGACACTGAAGCTTTCTTT. Protein sequence: CASRLMRDTEAFF.

This clonotype was recorded many times. The junction differs from germline at one of its ends, possibly a read error. The genes are TRBV10-3 and TRBJ2-7; a possible D gene is TRBD1 (8 bases). Per the germline V gene, CDR1 is ENHRY and CDR2 is SYGVKD. The CDR3 has 14 residues. CDR3 sequence: CAISGGTGVQVLTF. DNA for the CDR3: TGTGCCATCAGCGGGGGGACAGGAGTTCAAGTACTAACCTTC.

This clonotype has just a few counts. J is TRBJ2-1 and V is TRBV4-1, with D unclear. Germline V gene lookup returns CDR1 MGHRA and CDR2 YSYEKL. Trimming left V 0 bases short and J 2 bases short, with 17 bases between. The CDR3 spans 18 residues. CDR3 loop: CASSQDRTLGEPYNEQFF. The CDR3 DNA sequence: TGCGCCAGCAGCCAAGATAGAACTCTTGGCGAGCCCTACAATGAGCAGTTCTTC.

This clonotype was counted many times. The chain joins TRBV10-3 to TRBJ2-3, with 9 positions matching TRBD2. Germline values: CDR1 ENHRY, CDR2 SYGVKD. The ends lost 0 bases at V and 2 bases at J; junction bases unmatched: 9. CDR3 size: 18 residues. CDR3 region: CAISESDRASGNTDTQYF. The DNA for the CDR3 is TGTGCCATCAGTGAGTCAGATCGGGCTAGCGGGAACACAGATACGCAGTATTTT.

This clonotype was detected only once. The rearrangement joins TRBV7-2 to TRBJ2-6; D gene uncertain. The CDR3 totals 16 residues. The V and J ends lost 2 bases and 0 bases respectively, with 8 bases between them. Germline V gene sequence: CDR1 SGHTA, CDR2 FQGNSA. CDR3 sequence reads: CASSLNSRSGANVLTF. In nucleotides, the CDR3 is TGTGCCAGCAGCTTAAACAGCCGCTCTGGGGCCAACGTCCTGACTTTC.

This clonotype appeared many times. The V call is TRBV12-3 or TRBV12-4, the J call TRBJ1-5, with 8 bases identical to TRBD1. With 6 bases clipped from V and 3 bases from J, the junction kept 10 bases outside the gene matches. The CDR3 extends over 16 amino acids. CDR3 nucleotide sequence: TGTGCCAGCAGCCCATTGACAGGGGCTTCCAATCAGCCCCAGCATTTT. Translated: CASSPLTGASNQPQHF.

This clonotype was observed at least ten times. The chain has TRBV6-1 and TRBJ2-4; 11 bases fit TRBD2. CDR1 is MNHNS, CDR2 SASEGT, per germline. J gave up 4 bases and V 7 bases, and 12 bases lay outside the gene matches. This CDR3 contains 17 residues. The CDR3 bases are TGTGCCAGCACCAACCTCGGTAGCGGGGGGGTTAAAAACATTCAGTACTTC. Encoded protein: CASTNLGSGGVKNIQYF.

The table lists this clonotype with many counts. The rearrangement joins TRBV5-1 to TRBJ1-5, with D perhaps matching TRBD1 (5 bases). Trimming took off 4 bases at V and 4 bases at J, with 12 bases between the two ends. Germline CDR1 is SGHRS and CDR2 is YFSETQ. The CDR3 sequence is 14 residues long. This CDR3 reads CASSAGRANQPQHF. DNA for the CDR3: TGCGCCAGCAGCGCGGGCAGGGCGAATCAGCCCCAGCATTTT.

This clonotype was seen ten or more times. CDR3 coding DNA: TGTGCCAGCAGCTTAGAAGGGGGGACGGGCACAGATACGCAGTATTTT. The encoded protein is CASSLEGGTGTDTQYF. The chain recombines TRBV7-2 with TRBJ2-3; possibly TRBD1 or TRBD2 for D (6 bases each). The V gene's germline CDR1 is SGHTA and CDR2 FQGNSA. The V gene lost 1 base and the J gene lost 1 base, with 12 bases spanning the gap. This CDR3 comprises 16 residues.

In its sample, this clonotype was seen many times. V gene TRBV7-2 combines with J gene TRBJ2-7; TRBD2 matches 7 bases. The CDR3 has 12 residues. Unmatched junction bases numbered 8, after V lost 3 bases and J lost 12 bases. Germline values: CDR1 SGHTA, CDR2 FQGNSA. This chain's CDR3 is CASSFGGEGWYF. For the CDR3, the DNA is TGTGCCAGCAGCTTTGGGGGGGAGGGTTGGTACTTC.

Details on this clonotype: This may come from a read error, since a much larger clone is one base off. The genes are TRBV6-1 and TRBJ2-1; D may correspond to TRBD1 or TRBD2 (6 bases each). Germline CDR1 and CDR2: MNHNS and SASEGT. The germline V and J ends were trimmed by 10 bases and 2 bases, with 18 bases remaining between them. The CDR3 contains 15 residues. In DNA form, the CDR3 reads TGTGCCACCAGCCTTGGGGGGCTCACCTACAATGAGCAGTTCTTC. It is translated as CATSLGGLTYNEQFF.

This clonotype came up many times. V is TRBV12-3 or TRBV12-4 and J is TRBJ1-5, with TRBD1 matching 7 bases. This CDR3 comprises 15 residues. Trimming at V came to 5 bases and at J to 5 bases, leaving 9 bases not matched to a gene. The DNA of the CDR3 is TGTGCCAGCAGTCCCGGACAGGTCGCAGATCAGCCCCAGCATTTT. Protein product: CASSPGQVADQPQHF.

This clonotype was counted only a few times. V usage is TRBV11-1 and J usage is TRBJ1-1, with D hard to call. The ends were cut back, 0 bases at V and 9 bases at J, with 17 bases in the middle. The CDR3 is 15 residues long. From germline, CDR1 is SGHAT and CDR2 FQDESV (reference sequence). The CDR3: CASSLAMTGSSKAFF. The CDR3 nucleotides are TGTGCCAGCAGCTTAGCAATGACCGGCAGCTCAAAAGCTTTCTTT.

Worth noting for this clonotype: One base away lies a much larger clone, so this may be a sequencing read error. V usage is TRBV5-1 and J usage is TRBJ1-4; D possibly corresponds to TRBD1 (5 bases). The germline V gene encodes CDR1 SGHRS and CDR2 YFSETQ. The CDR3 spans 15 residues. This CDR3 reads CASSSGQGANEKLLF. Here the CDR3 DNA reads TGCGCCAGCAGCTCCGGCCAGGGAGCTAATGAAAAACTGCTTTTT.

This chain uses TRBV19 with TRBJ1-2, with unresolved D. The CDR3 has 12 amino acids. CDR1 and CDR2 from the germline V gene are LNHDA and SQIVND (reference sequence). V dropped 0 bases and J dropped 8 bases, with 7 bases sitting between them. The CDR3 nucleotides read TGTGCCAGTAGTATAGAGGGCCGCGGCTACACCTTC. It translates to CASSIEGRGYTF.

This clonotype was counted at least ten times. The gene calls are TRBV7-9 and TRBJ2-3; 7 bases map to TRBD1. Looked up from germline, CDR1 is SEHNR and CDR2 is FQNEAQ (reference sequence). The CDR3 runs 14 residues. J was trimmed by 9 bases and V by 4 bases; bases with no gene match: 10. The CDR3 region is CASSSDSLGGTQYF. DNA for the CDR3: TGTGCCAGCAGCTCCGACAGTTTAGGGGGCACGCAGTATTTT.

Details on this clonotype: One base away lies a much larger clone, so this may be a sequencing read error. The chain recombines TRBV7-2 with TRBJ2-3, with D perhaps matching TRBD2 (6 bases). V was trimmed by 5 bases and J by 3 bases, leaving 9 bases between them. CDR1 is SGHTA and CDR2 is FQGNSA in the germline V gene. CDR3 size: 13 residues. The CDR3 DNA reads TGTGCCAGCAGCCGGGACTTGACAGATACGCAGTATTTT. Translation gives CASSRDLTDTQYF.